The rows below give T cell receptor beta chains drawn from one sample of a study of human CD8 memory T cell subsets. No DNA is given; TCRdb re-called the 5' RACE reads and lists each CDR3 protein once. Recorded for this sample: about 10,000 distinct CDR3 sequences. Material: CD8+ T cells from PBMCs. The receptors stem from a human donor in good health. Each CDR3 is given with its conserved first and last residue. Expanded clones are given a class, and other clones once, few, many or no size at all.

J gene,clone size,V gene,CDR3 protein
TRBJ2-1,-,TRBV11-3,CASSPGSGAPSSYNEQFF
TRBJ2-4,-,TRBV20-1,CSAPSTGGLKNIQYF
TRBJ2-1,-,TRBV24-1,CATSDPDGTSEIYNEQFF
TRBJ2-2,medium-sized,TRBV20-1,CSARDPGQYTGELFF
TRBJ2-5,medium-sized,TRBV7-9,CASSHATGGLETQYF
TRBJ2-2,-,TRBV14,CASSPLGTGELFF
TRBJ1-6,-,TRBV5-6,CASSLGTGSSPLHF
TRBJ2-3,-,TRBV20-1,CSASGTSSATQYF
TRBJ2-4,-,TRBV6-1,CASSEIAGTLLNIQYF
TRBJ1-3,-,TRBV28,CASSLDSNSGNTIYF
TRBJ1-4,-,TRBV7-9,CASAFLGLNEKLFF
TRBJ2-7,-,TRBV7-9,CASSPWPRGRIEEEQYF
TRBJ2-7,-,TRBV6-1,CASSEPVGQGAEQYF
TRBJ1-1,-,TRBV6-1,CASSEDRDPYTEAFF
TRBJ1-2,-,TRBV7-9,CASSLPEAYGYTF
TRBJ2-7,-,TRBV13,CASSPAGQDRFYEQYF
TRBJ2-2,-,TRBV5-6,CASSHLGMGGSFGELFF
TRBJ2-7,-,TRBV6-6,CASSYPSPTSGIYEQYF
TRBJ2-1,-,TRBV6-1,CASSDFGRDSYNEQFF
TRBJ2-5,-,TRBV7-9,CASSLSMGQQETQYF
TRBJ1-3,-,TRBV7-2,CASSLVAEAGNTIYF
TRBJ2-7,-,TRBV11-1,CASSTAGNRYEQYF
TRBJ2-3,medium-sized,TRBV29-1,CSVEGARDPDTQYF
TRBJ2-7,-,TRBV4-1,CASRQEIGGLSSYEQYF
TRBJ2-7,-,TRBV2,CASSDPGGRVYEQYF
TRBJ2-1,medium-sized,TRBV7-6,CASSLSGAYPNGGNEQFF
TRBJ1-4,-,TRBV28,CASRPRGRQRNEKLFF
TRBJ1-6,-,TRBV6-2/TRBV6-3,CASSNSGGWTPLHF
TRBJ2-3,-,TRBV7-9,CASSPPGADTQYF
TRBJ2-7,-,TRBV20-1,CSASKLAVSSYEQYF
TRBJ2-3,-,TRBV20-1,CSASTWLAGGTDTQYF
TRBJ1-5,-,TRBV2,CASSAGRWGNQPQHF
TRBJ2-1,-,TRBV5-1,CASSLSASSYNEQFF
TRBJ1-4,-,TRBV29-1,CSVGFGTQIEKLFF
TRBJ1-1,-,TRBV13,CASSPRLGNTEAFF
TRBJ2-3,-,TRBV7-8,CASSSQIAGSTDTQYF
TRBJ2-3,-,TRBV7-2,CASSHLTGVKAADTQYF
TRBJ2-1,-,TRBV10-3,CAISESMAGGYNEQFF
TRBJ1-2,-,TRBV20-1,CSARGWGQIDGYTF
TRBJ2-5,-,TRBV19,CASSKVIASRQETQYF
TRBJ2-5,-,TRBV4-3,CASSQNRLAGETQYF
TRBJ2-1,-,TRBV7-9,CASSFGARYNEQFF
TRBJ2-1,-,TRBV15,CATSRDHMGGADNEQFF
TRBJ1-1,-,TRBV4-1,CASSQVLTGGSEAFF
TRBJ2-3,medium-sized,TRBV7-9,CASSPPRAASTDTQYF
TRBJ2-3,-,TRBV6-5,CASSWTDGTDTQYF
TRBJ1-2,-,TRBV28,CASSPLDRGLNNYGYTF
TRBJ2-5,-,TRBV4-1,CASSQGTVAQETQYF
TRBJ2-7,-,TRBV5-6,CASSLASGQGLYEQYF
TRBJ1-1,-,TRBV2,CASSAPLGTGDTEAFF
TRBJ1-2,-,TRBV23-1,CASSQSFKQYGYTF
TRBJ2-7,-,TRBV5-1,CASSLFERYTSYEQYF
TRBJ1-1,medium-sized,TRBV10-1,CASSEWTGGTEAFF
TRBJ2-4,-,TRBV25-1,CARKDGENIQYF
TRBJ2-2,-,TRBV12-3/TRBV12-4,CASRHGGQGRYTGELFF